The clone carrying this T cell receptor (beta chain) was seen at least ten times. Sequencing ends 3 residues short of the CDR3 end; the germline J gene provides the rest. Clones were sequenced by immunoSEQ multiplex PCR, and TCRdb holds only the in-frame ones, with some missing. The data show more than 55,000 clones, with none appearing a single time. This sample is drawn from a study of T cell clonality in common variable immunodeficiency. Caucasian heritage predominated among both patients and controls. Blood samples were heparinized, about 4.5 to 8 ml per donor. V lost 6 bases, J lost 3 bases, and 9 bases stayed unmatched. Germline lookup yields CDR1 DFQATT and CDR2 SNEGSKA (reference sequence). The CDR3 has 14 residues.

The genes are TRBV20-1 and TRBJ1-2, with 8 bases fitting TRBD1. The receptor comes from a person between 18 and 70 years old in good health. Material for sequencing was peripheral blood mononuclear cells. The covered CDR3 bases are TGCAGTGCGCCTGGACAGGGAGGGGACTATGGC. This codes for CSAPGQGGDYG. The entire CDR3 protein is CSAPGQGGDYGYTF.